This T cell receptor beta chain was sequenced during a study of shared clonotypes between healthy human individuals. Remarks on this clone: The antigen is not known.

Trimming removed 0 bases at V and 6 bases at J, with 19 bases between. CDR1 and CDR2 from the germline V gene are SGDLS and YYNGEE. CDR3 length: 16 residues. Study findings and constraints: Lower generation probabilities were found for non-shared clonotypes than for those shared by all four donors.

Methods used by the authors: Filtering was not the same, since immunoSEQ gave junction-only sequences without quality scores. Method: immunoSEQ multiplex PCR; TCRdb's copy keeps in-frame clones and lacks some. The DNA was the basis for D and trimming; V, J and clone size are from that table. In the table there are about 670,000 clones, approximately 75% of which are singletons. The chain has TRBV9 and TRBJ2-7; D uncertain. The receptor was derived from a woman aged 25 to 39 in good health. Sample: memory CD4+ T cells sorted from blood. Subset in this sample: CD45RA-negative fraction. The CDR3 loop reads CASSVATRGGPFEQYF. The CDR3 coding sequence is TGTGCCAGCAGCGTAGCTACACGCGGCGGTCCCTTCGAGCAGTACTTC.